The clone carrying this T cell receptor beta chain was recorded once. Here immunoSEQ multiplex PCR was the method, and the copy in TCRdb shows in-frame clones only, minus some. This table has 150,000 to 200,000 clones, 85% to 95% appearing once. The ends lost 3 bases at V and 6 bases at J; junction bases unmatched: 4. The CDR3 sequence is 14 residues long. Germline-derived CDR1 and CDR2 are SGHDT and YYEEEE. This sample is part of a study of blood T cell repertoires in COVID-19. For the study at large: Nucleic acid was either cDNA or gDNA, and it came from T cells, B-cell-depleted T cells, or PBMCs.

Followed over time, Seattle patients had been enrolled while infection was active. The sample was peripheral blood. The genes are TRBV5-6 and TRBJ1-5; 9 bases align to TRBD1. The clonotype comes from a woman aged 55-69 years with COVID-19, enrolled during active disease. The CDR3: CASSSGTGSQPQHF. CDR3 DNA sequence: TGTGCCAGCAGCTCCGGGACAGGGAGTCAGCCCCAGCATTTT.